These 31 T cell receptor beta chains were sequenced from one sample in a study of T-cell memory formation after mild COVID-19. TCRdb re-derived calls from the 5' RACE reads in MiXCR, one entry per CDR3 protein. The data show around 220,000 distinct CDR3 sequences, with about a sixth seen just once and 3.5% to 4% held by the top ten. Sequenced input: PBMCs or a T cell subset sorted from them (not recorded which). The receptors were gathered from a man younger than 30 who had mild COVID-19 (a few samples of this study predate the infection). Cell type and time point are not known.

The CDR3 DNA is TGTGCCAGCAGTAAGACTAGCGGGGGAAAAACCTACGAGCAGTACTTC. Its protein product is CASSKTSGGKTYEQYF. This chain connects TRBV6-5 to TRBJ2-7; 12 bases map to TRBD2. Germline CDR1 MNHEY, CDR2 SVGAGI. The CDR3 is 16 amino acids. J lost 2 bases, V lost 5 bases, and 7 bases had no gene match.

This clonotype was seen once. The chain has TRBV19 and TRBJ1-1; D is uncertain. Germline CDR1 is LNHDA and CDR2 is SQIVND (reference sequence). The germline V and J ends were trimmed by 1 base and 7 bases, with 4 bases remaining between them. This CDR3 is built from 11 residues. The CDR3 here is CASSIAVEAFF. For the CDR3, the DNA is TGTGCCAGTAGTATAGCGGTTGAAGCTTTCTTT.

Only a few counts were recorded for this clonotype. J is TRBJ1-1 and V is TRBV15; unclear D gene. The V gene lost 0 bases and the J gene lost 1 base, with 6 bases spanning the gap. The CDR3 sequence is 14 residues long. Germline V CDR1 and CDR2: LNHNV, YYDKDF (reference sequence). The CDR3 loop reads CATSRDRWNTEAFF. CDR3 bases: TGTGCCACCAGCAGAGATCGGTGGAACACTGAAGCTTTCTTT.

The rearrangement joins TRBV20-1 to TRBJ1-2; 8 positions match TRBD1. This CDR3 spans 12 amino acids. The J segment lost 4 bases and the V segment lost 6 bases, leaving 4 bases of the junction unmatched. CDR1 is DFQATT and CDR2 is SNEGSKA in the germline V gene (reference sequence). Written as DNA, the CDR3 is TGCAGTGCGGGACAGGACCCCTATGGCTACACCTTC. Translated, it gives CSAGQDPYGYTF.

This clonotype has more than one count but fewer than ten. The chain recombines TRBV5-1 with TRBJ1-2; the D is unclear. The CDR3 runs 15 residues. V lost 4 bases, J lost 4 bases, and 17 bases lay in between. Germline lookup yields CDR1 SGHRS and CDR2 YFSETQ. The CDR3 region is CASSANPGGGYGYTF. CDR3 coding DNA: TGCGCCAGCAGCGCCAACCCGGGAGGTGGCTATGGCTACACCTTC.

This sequence joins TRBV5-6 and TRBJ1-2, with a possible D match to TRBD1 (5 bases). The germline CDR1 and CDR2 sequences are SGHDT and YYEEEE. This CDR3 is 14 amino acids long. Trimming took 5 bases from V and 8 from J, leaving 19 bases between them. This CDR3 is CASSPFFQGAGYTF. The CDR3 DNA sequence: TGTGCCAGCAGTCCCTTTTTCCAGGGCGCGGGCTACACCTTC.

The rearrangement joins TRBV7-9 to TRBJ2-2, with D unresolved. V lost 0 bases and J 4 bases, leaving 6 bases between the germline ends. Germline CDR1 SEHNR, CDR2 FQNEAQ (reference sequence). The CDR3 is 14 residues long. The CDR3 sequence: CASSLAVVTGELFF. Here the CDR3 DNA reads TGTGCCAGCAGCTTAGCGGTAGTCACCGGGGAGCTGTTTTTT. The complete variable domain, with remaining parts taken from reference TRBV7-9 and TRBJ2-2, reads DTGVSQNPRHKITKRGQNVTFRCDPISEHNRLYWYRQTLGQGPEFLTYFQNEAQLEKSRLLSDRFSAERPKGSFSTLEIQRTEQGDSAMYLCASSLAVVTGELFFGEGSRLTVL.

The rearrangement joins TRBV2 to TRBJ2-2; D unclear. V gave up 7 bases and J gave up 1 base, with 16 bases separating them. The CDR3 loop spans 16 amino acids. CDR1 is SNHLY and CDR2 is FYNNEI in the germline V gene. CDR3 coding DNA: TGTGCCAGCACTGTACTCCCAGCACGGAACACCGGGGAGCTGTTTTTT. It encodes CASTVLPARNTGELFF.

This clonotype was picked up a small number of times. The rearrangement uses TRBV3-1 and TRBJ1-6; TRBD1 agrees at 10 bases. Trimming took 5 bases from V and 13 from J; bases not matched to a gene: 17. The CDR3 covers 17 residues. The germline gives CDR1 LGHDT, CDR2 YNNKEL (reference sequence). The CDR3 region has the DNA TGTGCCAGCAGCTCCCAGGGACAGGGGTCTATTCTTCGCCCCCTCCACTTT. It is translated as CASSSQGQGSILRPLHF.

The V and J genes are TRBV12-3 or TRBV12-4 and TRBJ1-2, with TRBD1 as a possible D gene (5 bases). V lost 6 bases, J lost 8 bases, and 13 bases lay in between. The CDR3 is 12 amino acids. CDR3 amino acids: CASSRGTVGYTF. The CDR3 region has the DNA TGTGCCAGCAGCCGTGGGACCGTAGGCTACACCTTC.

This clonotype occurred a few times. Here the CDR3 reads CASSSPQGNQPQHF. CDR3 nucleotide sequence: TGTGCCAGCAGCTCGCCCCAGGGCAATCAGCCCCAGCATTTT. The chain carries TRBV7-9 and TRBJ1-5; unclear D gene. Germline V gene lookup returns CDR1 SEHNR and CDR2 FQNEAQ (reference sequence). Between the trimmed V and J ends, which lost 4 bases and 2 bases, there was a span of 9 bases. This CDR3 is built from 14 residues.

This clonotype was recorded a few times. The CDR3 loop is CAISVSSEQFF. The CDR3 DNA reads as TGTGCCATCAGTGTTAGCAGCGAGCAGTTCTTC. This chain links TRBV10-3 with TRBJ2-1; the D is unclear. The CDR3 is 11 amino acids. Germline V lookup: CDR1 ENHRY, CDR2 SYGVKD. V shed 4 bases and J shed 10 bases, with 8 bases lying between them.

This chain links TRBV19 with TRBJ2-7; 10 nucleotides line up with TRBD1. Germline values: CDR1 LNHDA, CDR2 SQIVND (reference sequence). V gave up 2 bases and J gave up 1 base; unmatched junction bases: 8. The CDR3 is 17 residues long. Here the CDR3 reads CASSIFPGQGGSYEQYF. DNA for the CDR3: TGTGCCAGTAGTATATTCCCCGGACAGGGGGGTTCCTACGAGCAGTACTTC. The entire variable domain, with the rest obtained from reference TRBV19 and TRBJ2-7, is as follows: DGGITQSPKYLFRKEGQNVTLSCEQNLNHDAMYWYRQDPGQGLRLIYYSQIVNDFQKGDIAEGYSVSREKKESFPLTVTSAQKNPTAFYLCASSIFPGQGGSYEQYFGPGTRLTVT.

The chain employs TRBV6-5 and TRBJ1-5, with 7 bases lining up with TRBD1. V trimming: 6 bases; J trimming: 3 bases; junction bases outside the gene matches: 5. The germline V gene has CDR1 MNHEY and CDR2 SVGAGI. The CDR3 covers 14 residues. CDR3 nucleotides: TGTGCCAGCAGCCGGGACAGAGACAATCAGCCCCAGCATTTT. This encodes CASSRDRDNQPQHF.

This clonotype was counted between two and nine times. This chain uses TRBV20-1 with TRBJ1-1; possibly TRBD1 for D (5 bases). Trimming shortened V by 3 bases and J by 3 bases, and 11 bases separated the two germline ends. This CDR3 contains 13 residues. Germline CDR1 DFQATT, CDR2 SNEGSKA (reference sequence). The CDR3 DNA sequence: TGCAGTGCTAGCAGGGCAGTCGACACTGAAGCTTTCTTT. Amino acid sequence: CSASRAVDTEAFF.

V and J are TRBV18 and TRBJ2-3; 11 bases are shared with TRBD1. The CDR3 is made up of 17 amino acids. CDR1 is KGHSH and CDR2 is LQKENI in the germline V gene. V trimming: 10 bases; J trimming: 5 bases; junction bases outside the gene matches: 17. CDR3 DNA sequence: TGTGCCACCTCCGGAATTGGACAGGGGGCCCGAGGAGATACGCAGTATTTT. Residues: CATSGIGQGARGDTQYF.

The V call is TRBV29-1, the J call TRBJ2-7; TRBD1 is a possible D gene (7 bases). This CDR3 comprises 13 residues. Trimming pared 5 bases from V and 4 bases from J, leaving 15 bases between. CDR1 and CDR2 (germline): SQVTM, ANQGSEA. The CDR3 is CSVTGARGYEQYF. The CDR3 DNA sequence: TGCAGCGTTACAGGGGCCCGGGGGTACGAGCAGTACTTC.

V gene TRBV12-3 or TRBV12-4 combines with J gene TRBJ1-5; the D gene is possibly TRBD1 (5 bases). Trimming removed 5 bases at V and 6 bases at J, with 14 bases between. This CDR3 comprises 14 residues. CDR3 nucleotides: TGTGCCAGCAGTGGAGGGGCTTCCGGTCAGCCCCAGCATTTT. Amino acids: CASSGGASGQPQHF.

The rearrangement uses TRBV28 and TRBJ2-7, with D possibly matching TRBD1 (6 bases). The germline CDR1 and CDR2 sequences are MDHEN and SYDVKM. CDR3 length: 13 amino acids. V shed 10 bases and J shed 0 bases, with 13 bases lying between them. CDR3 region: CATRDRSSYEQYV. In DNA form, the CDR3 reads TGTGCCACCCGAGACAGGAGCTCCTACGAGCAGTACGTC.

The chain employs TRBV5-1 and TRBJ2-5; no reliable D call. Per the germline V gene, CDR1 is SGHRS and CDR2 is YFSETQ. Trimming removed 2 bases at V and 4 bases at J, with 9 bases between. This CDR3 comprises 13 residues. CDR3 protein: CASSFASRETQYF. In DNA, the CDR3 is TGCGCCAGCAGCTTCGCATCTCGAGAGACCCAGTACTTC.

The chain combines TRBV5-1 with TRBJ2-1; TRBD2 matches 8 bases. This CDR3 contains 14 residues. Per the germline V gene, CDR1 is SGHRS and CDR2 is YFSETQ. V gave up 0 bases and J gave up 10 bases; unmatched junction bases: 6. CDR3 coding DNA: TGCGCCAGCAGCTTGGCCCGGGGGGGTCGGGAGCAGTTCTTC. Translating it yields CASSLARGGREQFF.

This clonotype has just a few counts. V usage is TRBV25-1 and J usage is TRBJ1-2; possible D gene TRBD1, 6 bases. This CDR3 has 13 residues. Trimming removed 3 bases from V and 3 bases from J, with 8 bases in between. The germline CDR1 and CDR2 sequences are MGHDK and SYGVNS. The CDR3 DNA is TGTGCCAGCAGTGAGGACAGCTACTATGGCTACACCTTC. It codes for CASSEDSYYGYTF.

The chain uses TRBV7-2 and TRBJ1-1, with D maybe TRBD1 (5 bases). CDR1 is SGHTA, CDR2 FQGNSA, per germline. Trimming took off 2 bases at V and 6 bases at J, with 13 bases between the two ends. The CDR3 loop spans 14 amino acids. In DNA form, the CDR3 reads TGTGCCAGCAGCTTAAGTTCATCCAGGGCTGAAGCTTTCTTT. This translates into CASSLSSSRAEAFF.

The chain links TRBV6-5 to TRBJ1-4; tentative D call: TRBD1 (6 bases). V was cut by 6 bases and J by 4 bases, with 12 bases left in between. Germline V CDR1 and CDR2: MNHEY, SVGAGI. The CDR3 totals 14 residues. The CDR3, as DNA: TGTGCCAGCAGAGCCACAGGGAATAATGAAAAACTGTTTTTT. Translating it yields CASRATGNNEKLFF.

Ten or more counts support this clonotype. This chain connects TRBV6-6 to TRBJ2-5; 10 nucleotides align to TRBD2. The CDR3 length is 14 residues. Germline CDR1 MNHNY, CDR2 SVGAGI (reference sequence). Trimming took 6 bases from V and 2 from J; bases not matched to a gene: 3. The CDR3 loop is CASSPAGGQETQYF. The DNA of the CDR3 is TGTGCCAGCAGCCCAGCGGGGGGGCAAGAGACCCAGTACTTC.

This chain connects TRBV24-1 to TRBJ2-1; D remains unclear. V was trimmed by 3 bases and J by 4 bases, leaving 6 bases between them. Germline lookup yields CDR1 KGHDR and CDR2 SFDVKD. The CDR3 is 13 residues long. The CDR3 region is CATSDGYYNEQFF. In nucleotides, the CDR3 is TGTGCCACCAGTGATGGCTATTACAATGAGCAGTTCTTC.

This clonotype was recorded many times. The rearrangement links TRBV24-1 to TRBJ2-2, with 8 nucleotides matching TRBD2. V lost 4 bases to trimming and J lost 4 bases; unmatched junction nucleotides: 7. The CDR3 has 16 residues. The germline V gene encodes CDR1 KGHDR and CDR2 SFDVKD. The CDR3 region is CATSDSFGGVTGELFF. As DNA, the CDR3 is TGTGCCACCAGTGACTCCTTCGGGGGGGTCACCGGGGAGCTGTTTTTT.

In this sample, this clonotype turned up a few times. The V gene is TRBV30, the J gene TRBJ2-1; 16 bases are a match to TRBD2. The CDR3 is made up of 16 amino acids. Germline CDR1 GTSNPN, CDR2 SVGIG (reference sequence). The trim removed 2 bases at V and 7 bases at J, leaving 5 bases unmatched. The CDR3 sequence is CAWSTGTSGGANEQFF. The CDR3 bases are TGTGCCTGGAGTACGGGGACTAGCGGGGGGGCGAATGAGCAGTTCTTC.

This clonotype was observed at least ten times. The CDR3 loop reads CAISESPAGLTDTQYF. The CDR3 region has the DNA TGTGCCATCAGTGAGTCGCCAGCGGGACTCACAGATACGCAGTATTTT. The rearrangement uses TRBV10-3 and TRBJ2-3, with 7 bases that match TRBD2. The V gene's germline CDR1 is ENHRY and CDR2 SYGVKD. The length of the CDR3 is 16 residues. J gave up 2 bases and V 0 bases, and 5 bases lay outside the gene matches.

The rearrangement joins TRBV7-2 to TRBJ2-3; 9 nucleotides agree with TRBD2. The CDR3 is 13 residues long. From germline, CDR1 is SGHTA and CDR2 FQGNSA. V shed 7 bases and J 7 bases; nucleotides not matched to a gene: 6. CDR3 in DNA: TGTGCCAGCACGGCGGGGGGGGGGCATACGCAGTATTTT. Translation gives CASTAGGGHTQYF.

The CDR3 bases are TGTGCCAGCAGTTACCGGGACAGGGACTATGGCTACACCTTC. Translation gives CASSYRDRDYGYTF. The rearrangement uses TRBV12-3 or TRBV12-4 and TRBJ1-2, with 9 bases aligning to TRBD1. The CDR3 runs to 14 residues. Trimming at V came to 4 bases and at J to 3 bases, leaving 3 bases not matched to a gene.